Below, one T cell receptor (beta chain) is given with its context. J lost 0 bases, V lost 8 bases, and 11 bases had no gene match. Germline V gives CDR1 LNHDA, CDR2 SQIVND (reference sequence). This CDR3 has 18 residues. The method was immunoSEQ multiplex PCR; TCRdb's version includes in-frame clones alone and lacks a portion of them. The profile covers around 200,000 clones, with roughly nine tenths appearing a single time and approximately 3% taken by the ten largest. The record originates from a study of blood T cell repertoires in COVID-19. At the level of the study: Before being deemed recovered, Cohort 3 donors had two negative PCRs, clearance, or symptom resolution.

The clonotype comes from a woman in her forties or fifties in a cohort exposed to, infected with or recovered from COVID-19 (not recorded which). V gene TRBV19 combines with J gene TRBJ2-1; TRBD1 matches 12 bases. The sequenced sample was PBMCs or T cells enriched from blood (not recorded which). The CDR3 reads CASRPGQGAMSSYNEQFF. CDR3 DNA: TGTGCCAGTCGCCCGGGACAGGGGGCGATGAGCTCCTACAATGAGCAGTTCTTC.